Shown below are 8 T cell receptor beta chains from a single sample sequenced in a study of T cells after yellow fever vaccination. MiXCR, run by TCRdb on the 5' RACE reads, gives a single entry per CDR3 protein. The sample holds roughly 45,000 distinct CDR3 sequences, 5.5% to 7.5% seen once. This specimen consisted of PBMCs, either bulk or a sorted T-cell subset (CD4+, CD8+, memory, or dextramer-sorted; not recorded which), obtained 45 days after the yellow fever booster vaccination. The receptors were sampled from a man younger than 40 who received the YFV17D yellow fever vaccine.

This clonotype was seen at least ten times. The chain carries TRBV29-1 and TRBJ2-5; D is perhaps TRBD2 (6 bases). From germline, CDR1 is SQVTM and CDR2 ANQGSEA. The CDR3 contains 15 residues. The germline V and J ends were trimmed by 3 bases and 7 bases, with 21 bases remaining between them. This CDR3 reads CSVENSGTLFGTQYF. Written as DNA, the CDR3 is TGCAGCGTTGAGAATTCCGGGACTCTCTTTGGGACCCAGTACTTC.

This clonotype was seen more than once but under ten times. CDR3 region: CASSLSTTQYEQYF. The CDR3 coding sequence is TGTGCCAGCAGTTTAAGCACCACTCAATACGAGCAGTACTTC. V gene TRBV12-3 or TRBV12-4 combines with J gene TRBJ2-7; D unresolved. V was clipped by 2 bases and J by 4 bases, with 12 bases between them. The CDR3 runs 14 residues.

CDR3 protein: CASSDSGFSTDTQYF. CDR3 DNA sequence: TGTGCCAGCAGCGATAGCGGATTCAGCACAGATACGCAGTATTTT. The chain is built from TRBV7-2 and TRBJ2-3; possibly TRBD2 for D (6 bases). Germline V gene lookup returns CDR1 SGHTA and CDR2 FQGNSA. There are 15 residues in the CDR3. The V and J ends lost 5 bases and 0 bases respectively, with 12 bases between them.

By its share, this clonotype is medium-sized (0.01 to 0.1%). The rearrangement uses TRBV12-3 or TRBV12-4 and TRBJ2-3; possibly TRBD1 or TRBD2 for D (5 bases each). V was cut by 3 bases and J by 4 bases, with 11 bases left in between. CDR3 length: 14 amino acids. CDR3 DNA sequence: TGTGCCAGCAGTTTCAGGGTCGGGGCAGATACGCAGTATTTT. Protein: CASSFRVGADTQYF.

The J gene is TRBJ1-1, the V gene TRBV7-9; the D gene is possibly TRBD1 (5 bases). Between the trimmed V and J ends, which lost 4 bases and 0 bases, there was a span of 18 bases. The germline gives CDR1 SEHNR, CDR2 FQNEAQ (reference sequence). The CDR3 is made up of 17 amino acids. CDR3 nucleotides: TGTGCCAGCAGCTCGCCCGGGGGTGGCTTCATGAACACTGAAGCTTTCTTT. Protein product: CASSSPGGGFMNTEAFF.

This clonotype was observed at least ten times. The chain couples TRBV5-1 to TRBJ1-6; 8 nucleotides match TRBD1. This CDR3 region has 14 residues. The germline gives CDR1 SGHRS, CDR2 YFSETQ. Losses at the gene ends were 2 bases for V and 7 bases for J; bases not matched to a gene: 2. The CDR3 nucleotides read TGCGCCAGCAGCTTCGGACAGGGAAATTCACCCCTCCACTTT. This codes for CASSFGQGNSPLHF.

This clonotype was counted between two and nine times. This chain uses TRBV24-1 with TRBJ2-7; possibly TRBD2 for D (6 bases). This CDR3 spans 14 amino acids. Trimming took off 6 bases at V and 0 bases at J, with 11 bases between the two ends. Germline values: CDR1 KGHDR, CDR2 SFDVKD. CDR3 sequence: CATSRLGGSYEQYF. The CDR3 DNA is TGTGCCACCAGTCGACTGGGGGGCTCCTACGAGCAGTACTTC.

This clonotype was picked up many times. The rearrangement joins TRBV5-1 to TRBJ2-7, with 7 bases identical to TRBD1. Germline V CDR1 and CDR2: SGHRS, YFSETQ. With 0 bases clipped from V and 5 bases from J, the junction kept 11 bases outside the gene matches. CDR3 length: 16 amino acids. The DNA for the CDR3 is TGCGCCAGCAGCTTGGTCAGGGGGAGTAGAAAAAACGAGCAGTACTTC. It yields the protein CASSLVRGSRKNEQYF.